What follows are 30 T cell receptor beta chains derived from one specimen sequenced in a study of CD8 T cells in ankylosing spondylitis. TCRdb used MiXCR to reprocess the 5' RACE reads, holding one entry per CDR3 protein. The sample includes roughly 91,000 distinct CDR3 sequences, about 7.7% of them seen just once. What was sequenced was blood, either unsorted or a sorted T cell fraction (not recorded which). The receptors derive from a male donor with ankylosing spondylitis or in good health (not recorded which).

The sample holds many counts of this clonotype. This chain links TRBV10-3 with TRBJ2-2, with D unresolved. V lost 5 bases, J lost 7 bases, and 14 bases lay in between. CDR1 and CDR2 from the germline V gene are ENHRY and SYGVKD. There are 14 residues in the CDR3. CDR3 region: CAISFSTTSGELFF. The DNA for the CDR3 is TGTGCCATCAGTTTTAGCACTACGAGCGGGGAGCTGTTTTTT.

This clonotype was counted at least ten times. The CDR3 DNA is TGTGCCAGCACCGACTATGAGACCCAGTACTTC. It translates to CASTDYETQYF. The genes are TRBV25-1 and TRBJ2-5; possible D gene TRBD2, 5 bases. The ends were cut back, 7 bases at V and 5 bases at J, with 8 bases in the middle. This CDR3 comprises 11 residues. Germline loops: CDR1 MGHDK, CDR2 SYGVNS.

In this sample, this clonotype turned up a few times. CDR3 nucleotide sequence: TGTGCCAGCTCACCATCCAGGAGCTATGGCTACACCTTC. Protein: CASSPSRSYGYTF. This chain connects TRBV18 to TRBJ1-2; D ambiguous. With 2 bases removed from V and 4 bases from J, the gap between germline ends came to 8 bases. The CDR3 is made up of 13 amino acids. The V gene's germline CDR1 is KGHSH and CDR2 LQKENI.

Many counts were recorded for this clonotype. The rearrangement joins TRBV7-6 to TRBJ2-7; D is perhaps TRBD1 or TRBD2 (5 bases each). The germline gives CDR1 SGHVS, CDR2 FNYEAQ. CDR3 length: 12 residues. Trimming stripped 3 bases from V and 6 bases from J, with 9 bases between. The CDR3, as DNA: TGTGCCAGCAGCTTGGGGACCCTCGAGCAGTACTTC. This sequence encodes CASSLGTLEQYF.

Many counts were recorded for this clonotype. V gene TRBV6-5 combines with J gene TRBJ2-1; 7 nucleotides agree with TRBD1. Looked up from germline, CDR1 is MNHEY and CDR2 is SVGAGI. This CDR3 comprises 16 residues. Trimming cost V 1 base and J 7 bases; bases outside gene matches: 10. The CDR3 DNA sequence: TGTGCCAGCAGTTACTATAGTGGGACAGTGCGGAATGAGCAGTTCTTC. This encodes CASSYYSGTVRNEQFF.

This clonotype was observed at least ten times. V gene TRBV5-1 combines with J gene TRBJ2-1; D unclear. V lost 3 bases and J lost 2, with 3 bases in between. CDR1 and CDR2 from the germline V gene are SGHRS and YFSETQ. The CDR3 length is 12 residues. CDR3 protein: CASSSAYNEQFF. In nucleotides, the CDR3 is TGCGCCAGCAGCTCGGCCTACAATGAGCAGTTCTTC. Full variable domain (remainder filled in from reference TRBV5-1 and TRBJ2-1): KAGVTQTPRYLIKTRGQQVTLSCSPISGHRSVSWYQQTPGQGLQFLFEYFSETQRNKGNFPGRFSGRQFSNSRSEMNVSTLELGDSALYLCASSSAYNEQFFGPGTRLTVL.

Ten or more counts support this clonotype. This sequence joins TRBV7-3 and TRBJ2-1; D may be TRBD2 (5 bases). The CDR3 sequence is 15 residues long. The germline gives CDR1 SGHTA, CDR2 FQGTGA. V shed 2 bases and J shed 5 bases, with 13 bases lying between them. CDR3 sequence: CASSLSRDGHNEQFF. For the CDR3, the DNA is TGTGCCAGCAGCTTATCCCGGGATGGGCACAATGAGCAGTTCTTC.

This clonotype was observed many times. The chain carries TRBV5-1 and TRBJ2-5; TRBD1 aligns across 7 bases. This CDR3 has 14 residues. Trimming at V came to 4 bases and at J to 1 base, leaving 4 bases not matched to a gene. Germline CDR1 and CDR2: SGHRS and YFSETQ. The CDR3 is CASSPRQGQETQYF. DNA for the CDR3: TGCGCCAGCAGCCCCCGACAGGGCCAAGAGACCCAGTACTTC. Supplemented by reference TRBV5-1 and TRBJ2-5, the full variable domain reads KAGVTQTPRYLIKTRGQQVTLSCSPISGHRSVSWYQQTPGQGLQFLFEYFSETQRNKGNFPGRFSGRQFSNSRSEMNVSTLELGDSALYLCASSPRQGQETQYFGPGTRLLVL.

This clonotype has ten or more counts. CDR3 region: CASSHRGLQNGNTIYF. The CDR3 region has the DNA TGTGCCAGCAGTCACCGGGGACTACAGAATGGAAACACCATATATTTT. The chain couples TRBV6-2 or TRBV6-3 to TRBJ1-3; possible D gene TRBD1, 5 bases. This CDR3 has 16 residues. The germline CDR1 and CDR2 sequences are MNHEY and SVGEGT. Trimming stripped 5 bases from V and 3 bases from J, with 17 bases between.

This clonotype was recorded many times. The chain couples TRBV5-5 to TRBJ1-5; 9 bases fit TRBD1. Germline V gene lookup returns CDR1 SGHKS and CDR2 YYEKEE (reference sequence). The CDR3 is 17 residues long. Trimming took 3 bases from V and 0 from J; bases not matched to a gene: 7. The CDR3 reads CASSWGQGQYSNQPQHF. Here the CDR3 DNA reads TGTGCCAGCAGCTGGGGACAGGGACAGTATAGCAATCAGCCCCAGCATTTT.

This clonotype was detected a few times. The chain uses TRBV30 and TRBJ2-2; the match to TRBD1 covers 11 bases. Germline loops: CDR1 GTSNPN, CDR2 SVGIG (reference sequence). V dropped 2 bases and J dropped 6; count of bases not matched to a gene: 5. The CDR3 covers 15 residues. This chain's CDR3 is CAWSRDRGRSGELFF. CDR3 bases: TGTGCCTGGAGTCGGGACAGGGGGAGATCCGGGGAGCTGTTTTTT.

This clonotype was seen ten or more times. The V gene is TRBV7-2, the J gene TRBJ1-1; D remains unclear. This CDR3 region has 14 residues. In germline, CDR1 is SGHTA, CDR2 FQGNSA. The V gene lost 2 bases and the J gene lost 4 bases, with 11 bases spanning the gap. The CDR3 sequence: CASSLSSGVTEAFF. CDR3 DNA sequence: TGTGCCAGCAGCTTATCAAGTGGTGTCACTGAAGCTTTCTTT. Combining the CDR3 with reference TRBV7-2 and TRBJ1-1 gives the whole variable domain GAGVSQSPSNKVTEKGKDVELRCDPISGHTALYWYRQSLGQGLEFLIYFQGNSAPDKSGLPSDRFSAERTGGSVSTLTIQRTQQEDSAVYLCASSLSSGVTEAFFGQGTRLTVV.

This clonotype was picked up many times. The V call is TRBV12-5, the J call TRBJ1-5, with D possibly being TRBD1 (6 bases). Germline V gene data show CDR1 as LGHNT and CDR2 as FRNRAP. Trimming stripped 6 bases from V and 5 bases from J, with 14 bases between. The CDR3 totals 14 residues. The CDR3: CASGSHRADQPQHF. The DNA of the CDR3 is TGTGCTAGTGGCAGCCACAGGGCGGATCAGCCCCAGCATTTT.

In its sample, this clonotype was seen many times. The chain joins TRBV12-3 or TRBV12-4 to TRBJ2-3; D uncertain. The CDR3 spans 15 residues. The V and J ends lost 6 bases and 0 bases respectively, with 13 bases between them. CDR3 in DNA: TGTGCCAGCAGCTTGCTCGACCCTAGCACAGATACGCAGTATTTT. This translates into CASSLLDPSTDTQYF.

Many counts were recorded for this clonotype. This chain connects TRBV5-1 to TRBJ1-5; D may be TRBD1 (5 bases). The CDR3 is 16 residues long. Trimming left V 2 bases short and J 3 bases short, with 15 bases between. Germline V gives CDR1 SGHRS, CDR2 YFSETQ. Written as DNA, the CDR3 is TGCGCCAGCAGCTTAGGGCAGGGCTTTGACAATCAGCCCCAGCATTTT. It is translated as CASSLGQGFDNQPQHF.

This clonotype was recorded many times. The chain employs TRBV7-2 and TRBJ1-1, with TRBD1 as a possible D gene (5 bases). CDR1 SGHTA and CDR2 FQGNSA come from the germline V gene. The CDR3 length is 13 residues. Trimming took off 2 bases at V and 4 bases at J, with 8 bases between the two ends. The CDR3 coding sequence is TGTGCCAGCAGCTTACGCAGGGCCACTGAAGCTTTCTTT. It translates to CASSLRRATEAFF.

This clonotype has ten or more counts. The chain has TRBV18 and TRBJ2-1, with 7 positions matching TRBD2. CDR3 size: 16 residues. The ends lost 0 bases at V and 6 bases at J; junction bases unmatched: 8. Per germline, CDR1 KGHSH and CDR2 LQKENI. This CDR3 reads CASSPPSWRESNEQFF. CDR3 bases: TGTGCCAGCTCACCACCGTCTTGGCGGGAGAGCAATGAGCAGTTCTTC.

The rearrangement joins TRBV29-1 to TRBJ2-2; D might be TRBD1 or TRBD2, each matching 5 bases. The V end was cut by 3 bases, the J end by 6 bases, with 14 bases between. The CDR3 is 14 amino acids. The germline V gene has CDR1 SQVTM and CDR2 ANQGSEA. CDR3 amino acids: CSVERGAGAGELFF. CDR3 DNA: TGCAGCGTTGAGAGGGGCGCGGGCGCCGGGGAGCTGTTTTTT.

This clonotype was seen ten or more times. This chain links TRBV6-2 or TRBV6-3 with TRBJ2-2; D is uncertain. Looked up from germline, CDR1 is MNHEY and CDR2 is SVGEGT. V gave up 6 bases and J gave up 0 bases, with 8 bases separating them. There are 14 residues in the CDR3. The CDR3 nucleotides are TGTGCCAGCAGCAAGTTTTCGAACACCGGGGAGCTGTTTTTT. Translating gives CASSKFSNTGELFF.

A few counts support this clonotype. The genes are TRBV7-2 and TRBJ1-1, with D perhaps TRBD1 (5 bases). CDR3 length: 15 amino acids. V was clipped by 1 base and J by 4 bases, with 13 bases between them. Germline V lookup: CDR1 SGHTA, CDR2 FQGNSA. CDR3 loop: CASSLGSAGSTEAFF. The CDR3 DNA reads TGTGCCAGCAGCTTAGGGTCGGCAGGGAGCACTGAAGCTTTCTTT.

In its sample, this clonotype was seen many times. V gene TRBV7-6 combines with J gene TRBJ2-7; 9 nucleotides agree with TRBD1. The germline V gene has CDR1 SGHVS and CDR2 FNYEAQ. The CDR3 loop spans 16 amino acids. V shed 5 bases, J shed 2 bases, and the junction held 10 bases outside the gene matches. CDR3 DNA sequence: TGTGCCAGCAGCCGGGGAGGACAGGGGAGTACCTACGAGCAGTACTTC. It encodes CASSRGGQGSTYEQYF.

This chain links TRBV12-3 or TRBV12-4 with TRBJ2-7; tentatively, D is TRBD1 (6 bases). This CDR3 contains 15 residues. The V gene lost 6 bases and the J gene lost 1 base, with 16 bases spanning the gap. The CDR3 region is CASRAQGHPSYEQYF. CDR3 DNA sequence: TGTGCCAGCAGGGCTCAGGGACACCCATCCTACGAGCAGTACTTC.

Details on this clonotype: A much larger clone is a single base away; this may be a read error. The chain is built from TRBV5-5 and TRBJ2-1, with a weak D call TRBD1 (6 bases). Germline assignment: CDR1 SGHKS and CDR2 YYEKEE (reference sequence). This CDR3 is 12 amino acids long. Trimming shortened V by 4 bases and J by 10 bases, and 12 bases separated the two germline ends. The DNA of the CDR3 is TGTGCCAGCAGCATCAACAGGGACGAGCAGTTCTTC. Translating gives CASSINRDEQFF.

This clonotype occurred many times. This sequence joins TRBV7-9 and TRBJ2-6; 11 bases map to TRBD1. The CDR3 covers 17 residues. The V and J ends lost 6 bases and 2 bases, in that order; junction bases with no gene match: 6. CDR1 SEHNR and CDR2 FQNEAQ come from the germline V gene (reference sequence). The CDR3 loop is CASRGTGGSPGANVLTF. The CDR3 DNA reads as TGTGCCAGCAGGGGGACAGGGGGATCCCCTGGGGCCAACGTCCTGACTTTC.

This clonotype was detected ten times or more. The chain is built from TRBV12-3 or TRBV12-4 and TRBJ1-3; D remains ambiguous. There are 11 residues in the CDR3. V was trimmed by 4 bases and J by 2 bases, leaving 0 bases between them. Here the CDR3 DNA reads TGTGCCAGCAGTTCTGGAAACACCATATATTTT. Protein: CASSSGNTIYF.

This clonotype was detected many times. The chain links TRBV6-2 or TRBV6-3 to TRBJ2-2; D might be TRBD1 (6 bases). Looked up from germline, CDR1 is MNHEY and CDR2 is SVGEGT. Trimming took off 9 bases at V and 1 base at J, with 12 bases between the two ends. There are 14 residues in the CDR3. Here the CDR3 reads CASGTLGNTGELFF. CDR3 DNA sequence: TGTGCCAGTGGGACACTAGGGAACACCGGGGAGCTGTTTTTT.

This clonotype was found a few times. The chain recombines TRBV20-1 with TRBJ2-1, with D uncertain. Between the trimmed V and J ends, which lost 1 base and 4 bases, there was a span of 11 bases. The CDR3 contains 14 residues. Germline CDR1 reads DFQATT; CDR2 reads SNEGSKA (reference sequence). Here the CDR3 reads CSARGAQVYNEQFF. DNA of the CDR3: TGCAGTGCTAGAGGAGCGCAGGTTTACAATGAGCAGTTCTTC.

This clonotype was found many times. The chain combines TRBV30 with TRBJ2-7; weak D call: TRBD2 (5 bases). The CDR3 is 13 amino acids. Germline V CDR1 and CDR2: GTSNPN, SVGIG (reference sequence). Trimming stripped 1 base from V and 7 bases from J, with 14 bases between. The DNA for the CDR3 is TGTGCCTGGAGTGCCGGGATGGGCAGGGAGCAGTACTTC. Translated: CAWSAGMGREQYF.

There are many counts of this clonotype. V usage is TRBV2 and J usage is TRBJ2-2; D may be TRBD1 (6 bases). Looked up from germline, CDR1 is SNHLY and CDR2 is FYNNEI. The CDR3 extends over 13 amino acids. Trimming shortened V by 5 bases and J by 6 bases, and 10 bases separated the two germline ends. CDR3 nucleotide sequence: TGTGCCAGCAGTTACGCAGGGGCCGGGGAGCTGTTTTTT. This encodes CASSYAGAGELFF.

This clonotype was counted only a few times. The chain has TRBV5-1 and TRBJ1-2, with a tentative D call TRBD1 (5 bases). CDR3 length: 16 residues. CDR1 is SGHRS and CDR2 is YFSETQ in the germline V gene. Trimming pared 2 bases from V and 2 bases from J, leaving 16 bases between. Here the CDR3 reads CASSFGGDLFNYGYTF. In DNA, the CDR3 is TGCGCCAGCAGCTTTGGCGGGGACCTCTTCAACTATGGCTACACCTTC. The whole variable domain, filled in from reference TRBV5-1 and TRBJ1-2, reads KAGVTQTPRYLIKTRGQQVTLSCSPISGHRSVSWYQQTPGQGLQFLFEYFSETQRNKGNFPGRFSGRQFSNSRSEMNVSTLELGDSALYLCASSFGGDLFNYGYTFGSGTRLTVV.